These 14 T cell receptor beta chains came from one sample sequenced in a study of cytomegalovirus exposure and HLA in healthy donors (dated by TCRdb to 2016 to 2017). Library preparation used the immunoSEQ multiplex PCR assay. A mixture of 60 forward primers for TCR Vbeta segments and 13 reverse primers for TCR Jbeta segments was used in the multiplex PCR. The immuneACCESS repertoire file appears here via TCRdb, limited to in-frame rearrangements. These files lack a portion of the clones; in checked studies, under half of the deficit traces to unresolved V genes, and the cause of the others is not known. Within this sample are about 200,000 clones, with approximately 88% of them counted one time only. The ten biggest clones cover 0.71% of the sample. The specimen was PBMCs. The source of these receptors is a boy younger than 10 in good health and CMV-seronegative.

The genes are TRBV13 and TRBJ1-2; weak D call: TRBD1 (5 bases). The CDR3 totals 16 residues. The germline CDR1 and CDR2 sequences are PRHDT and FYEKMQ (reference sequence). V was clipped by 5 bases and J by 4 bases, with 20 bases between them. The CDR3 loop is CASSPGRARELYGYTF. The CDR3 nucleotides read TGTGCCAGCAGCCCAGGAAGAGCCAGGGAACTCTATGGCTACACCTTC.

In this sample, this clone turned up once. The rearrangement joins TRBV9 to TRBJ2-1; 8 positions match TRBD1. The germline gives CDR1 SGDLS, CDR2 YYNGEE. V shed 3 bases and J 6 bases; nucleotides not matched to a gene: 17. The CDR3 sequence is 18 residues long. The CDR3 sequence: CASSGSSDREWRRNEQFF. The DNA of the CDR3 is TGTGCCAGCAGCGGATCTTCGGACAGGGAATGGCGGCGCAATGAGCAGTTCTTC.

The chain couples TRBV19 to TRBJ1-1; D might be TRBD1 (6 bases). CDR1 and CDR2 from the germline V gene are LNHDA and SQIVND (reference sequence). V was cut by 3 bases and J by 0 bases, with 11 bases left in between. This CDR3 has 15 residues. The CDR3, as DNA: TGTGCCAGTAGTATTGGGGGCAGACTGAACACTGAAGCTTTCTTT. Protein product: CASSIGGRLNTEAFF.

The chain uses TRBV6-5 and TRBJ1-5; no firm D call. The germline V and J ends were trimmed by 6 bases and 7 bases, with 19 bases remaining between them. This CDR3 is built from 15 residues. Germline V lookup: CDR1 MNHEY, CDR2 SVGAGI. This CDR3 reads CASSPGREGWQPQHF. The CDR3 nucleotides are TGTGCCAGCAGCCCGGGGAGGGAAGGTTGGCAGCCCCAGCATTTT.

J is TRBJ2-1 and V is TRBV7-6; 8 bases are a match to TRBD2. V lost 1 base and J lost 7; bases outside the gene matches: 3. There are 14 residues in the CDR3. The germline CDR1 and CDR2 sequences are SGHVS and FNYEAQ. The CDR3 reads CASSLGGTSNEQFF. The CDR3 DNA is TGTGCCAGCAGCTTAGGAGGGACTAGTAATGAGCAGTTCTTC.

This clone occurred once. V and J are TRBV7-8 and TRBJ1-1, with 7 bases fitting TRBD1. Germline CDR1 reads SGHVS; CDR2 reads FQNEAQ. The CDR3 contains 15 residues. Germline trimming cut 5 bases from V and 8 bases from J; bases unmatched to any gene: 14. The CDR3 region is CASSPKLARDREAFF. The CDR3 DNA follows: TGTGCCAGCAGCCCTAAGCTTGCTAGGGACAGAGAAGCTTTCTTT.

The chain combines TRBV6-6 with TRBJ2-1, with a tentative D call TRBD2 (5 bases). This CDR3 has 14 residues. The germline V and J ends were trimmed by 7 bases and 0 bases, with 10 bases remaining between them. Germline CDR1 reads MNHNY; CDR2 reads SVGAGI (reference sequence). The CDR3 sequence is CASTPGSSYNEQFF. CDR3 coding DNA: TGTGCCAGCACCCCGGGGAGCTCCTACAATGAGCAGTTCTTC.

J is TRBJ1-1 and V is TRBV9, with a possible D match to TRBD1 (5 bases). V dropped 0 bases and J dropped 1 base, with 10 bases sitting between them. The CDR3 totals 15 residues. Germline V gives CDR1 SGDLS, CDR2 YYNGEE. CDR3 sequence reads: CASSVGRGRNTEAFF. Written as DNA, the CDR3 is TGTGCCAGCAGCGTAGGTCGGGGGAGGAACACTGAAGCTTTCTTT.

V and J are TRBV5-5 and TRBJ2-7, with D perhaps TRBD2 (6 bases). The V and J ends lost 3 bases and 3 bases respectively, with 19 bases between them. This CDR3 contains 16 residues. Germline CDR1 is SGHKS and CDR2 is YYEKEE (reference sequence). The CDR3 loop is CASSSLSEGLSYEQYF. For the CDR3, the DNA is TGTGCCAGCAGCTCCCTCTCGGAGGGATTAAGCTACGAGCAGTACTTC.

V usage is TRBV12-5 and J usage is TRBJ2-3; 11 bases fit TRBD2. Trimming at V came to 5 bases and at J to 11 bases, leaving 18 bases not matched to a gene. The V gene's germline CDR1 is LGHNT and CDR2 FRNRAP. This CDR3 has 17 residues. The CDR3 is CASGIRTSGSLGGEQYF. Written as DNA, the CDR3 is TGTGCTAGTGGTATCCGGACTAGCGGGTCTCTGGGAGGCGAGCAGTATTTT.

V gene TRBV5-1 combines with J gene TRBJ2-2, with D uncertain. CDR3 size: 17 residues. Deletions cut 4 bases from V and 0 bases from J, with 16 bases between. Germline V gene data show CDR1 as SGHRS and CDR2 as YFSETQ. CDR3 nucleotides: TGCGCCAGCAGCGAATCCACAGCCAACGCGAACACCGGGGAGCTGTTTTTT. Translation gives CASSESTANANTGELFF. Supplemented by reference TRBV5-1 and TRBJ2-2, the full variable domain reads KAGVTQTPRYLIKTRGQQVTLSCSPISGHRSVSWYQQTPGQGLQFLFEYFSETQRNKGNFPGRFSGRQFSNSRSEMNVSTLELGDSALYLCASSESTANANTGELFFGEGSRLTVL.

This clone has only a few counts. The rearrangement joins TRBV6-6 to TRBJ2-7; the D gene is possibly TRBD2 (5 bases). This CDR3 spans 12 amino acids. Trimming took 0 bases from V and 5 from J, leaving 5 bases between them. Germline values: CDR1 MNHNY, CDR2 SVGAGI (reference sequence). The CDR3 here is CASSYSGDEQYF. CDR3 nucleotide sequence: TGTGCCAGCAGTTACTCGGGAGACGAGCAGTACTTC.

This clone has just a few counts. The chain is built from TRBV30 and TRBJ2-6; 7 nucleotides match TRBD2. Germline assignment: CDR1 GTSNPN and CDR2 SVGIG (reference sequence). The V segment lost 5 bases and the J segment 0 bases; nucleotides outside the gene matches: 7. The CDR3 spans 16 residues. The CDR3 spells CAWSGTTYSGANVLTF. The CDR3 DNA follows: TGTGCCTGGTCCGGGACTACGTACTCTGGGGCCAACGTCCTGACTTTC.

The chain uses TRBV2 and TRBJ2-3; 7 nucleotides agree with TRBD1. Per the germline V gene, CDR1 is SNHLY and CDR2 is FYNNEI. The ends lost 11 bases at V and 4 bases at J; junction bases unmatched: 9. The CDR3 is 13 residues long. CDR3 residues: CAGRRGQADTQYF. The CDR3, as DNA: TGTGCCGGTCGAAGGGGGCAGGCAGATACGCAGTATTTT. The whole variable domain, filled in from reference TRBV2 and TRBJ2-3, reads EPEVTQTPSHQVTQMGQEVILRCVPISNHLYFYWYRQILGQKVEFLVSFYNNEISEKSEIFDDQFSVERPDGSNFTLKIRSTKLEDSAMYFCAGRRGQADTQYFGPGTRLTVL.